This TCR beta chain was sequenced during a study of patients and donors after allogeneic stem cell transplantation. CDR1 and CDR2 from the germline V gene are MNHNS and SASEGT. The CDR3 runs to 17 residues. V shed 4 bases and J shed 0 bases, with 18 bases lying between them. Using its own MiXCR run on the RT-PCR reads, TCRdb lists one record per CDR3 protein. The table has 200,000 to 250,000 distinct CDR3 sequences, roughly an eighth seen once; the top ten hold around 10%. In its sample, this clonotype was seen a few times. The sample taken for sequencing was blood, either unsorted or a sorted T cell fraction (not recorded which). The V gene is TRBV6-1, the J gene TRBJ2-5; D remains unclear. This receptor was identified in a human donor who was either an allogeneic HSCT recipient or a stem cell or donor lymphocyte infusion donor (not recorded which). It is not recorded whose cells these are; they may come from a transplant donor. CDR3 coding DNA: TGTGCCAGCAGTGGAATCCCGGGTGGGCGTCACCAAGAGACCCAGTACTTC. Translation gives CASSGIPGGRHQETQYF.